Presented here are 21 T cell receptor beta chains from one specimen sequenced in a study of blood T cell repertoires in COVID-19. Data came from immunoSEQ multiplex PCR; TCRdb stores just in-frame clones and leaves some out. Of roughly 29,000 clones listed, roughly 80% are singletons. Sequenced sample: peripheral blood. The receptors here all came from a woman aged 55-69 years with acute or convalescent COVID-19.

The chain carries TRBV4-1 and TRBJ2-1; possible D gene TRBD1, 7 bases. CDR3 size: 16 residues. The germline gives CDR1 MGHRA, CDR2 YSYEKL. V lost 4 bases and J 12 bases, leaving 25 bases between the germline ends. As DNA, the CDR3 is TGCGCCAGCAGCCGTCCTAGCGACACAACTTCAGGGGGGCAGTTCTTC. This translates into CASSRPSDTTSGGQFF.

This chain links TRBV4-1 with TRBJ2-7; TRBD1 aligns across 7 bases. The CDR3 totals 17 residues. V shed 4 bases and J 3 bases; nucleotides not matched to a gene: 15. From germline, CDR1 is MGHRA and CDR2 YSYEKL. The CDR3 sequence: CASSPRVGTEKYYEQYF. The CDR3 region has the DNA TGCGCCAGCAGCCCACGGGTCGGGACAGAGAAATACTACGAGCAGTACTTC.

This chain links TRBV7-9 with TRBJ2-7; possible D gene TRBD1, 6 bases. The CDR3 runs to 15 residues. Germline loops: CDR1 SEHNR, CDR2 FQNEAQ (reference sequence). Trimming took 7 bases from V and 1 from J, leaving 17 bases between them. The CDR3 DNA reads TGTGCCAGCACCGCCGTGTCTACAGGGTCCTACGAGCAGTACTTC. Amino acid sequence: CASTAVSTGSYEQYF.

A few counts support this clone. CDR3 sequence: CSASRGMNTEAFF. The CDR3, as DNA: TGCAGTGCTAGTAGGGGAATGAACACTGAAGCTTTCTTT. V is TRBV20-1 and J is TRBJ1-1; possible D gene TRBD1, 5 bases. There are 13 residues in the CDR3. Trimming took 3 bases from V and 0 from J, leaving 8 bases between them. Per germline, CDR1 DFQATT and CDR2 SNEGSKA (reference sequence).

This chain joins TRBV10-3 and TRBJ1-1, with D perhaps TRBD1 (5 bases). The CDR3 contains 14 residues. The germline V gene has CDR1 ENHRY and CDR2 SYGVKD. Trimming took off 11 bases at V and 1 base at J, with 17 bases between the two ends. The CDR3 reads CASGGGKSNTEAFF. The CDR3 nucleotides are TGTGCCTCCGGGGGGGGGAAATCGAACACTGAAGCTTTCTTT.

The chain uses TRBV28 and TRBJ1-2, with D possibly matching TRBD1 (6 bases). The CDR3 loop spans 15 amino acids. Germline CDR1 reads MDHEN; CDR2 reads SYDVKM. The germline V and J ends were trimmed by 5 bases and 8 bases, with 21 bases remaining between them. CDR3 loop: CASSRRNRETGGYTF. CDR3 nucleotides: TGTGCCAGCAGTCGCCGAAACAGGGAGACGGGGGGCTACACCTTC.

The chain recombines TRBV6-2 or TRBV6-3 with TRBJ1-5; D may be TRBD1 (6 bases). CDR1 is MNHEY and CDR2 is SVGEGT in the germline V gene. V was trimmed by 2 bases and J by 5 bases, leaving 19 bases between them. This CDR3 contains 17 residues. Written as DNA, the CDR3 is TGTGCCAGCAGTTACACCGCGGGGAGGGGGGGGGATCAGCCCCAGCATTTT. This gives the protein CASSYTAGRGGDQPQHF.

The chain recombines TRBV18 with TRBJ1-1; 10 bases fit TRBD1. V shed 6 bases and J 3 bases; nucleotides not matched to a gene: 4. Per germline, CDR1 KGHSH and CDR2 LQKENI. The CDR3 covers 14 residues. The CDR3 DNA reads as TGTGCCAGCTCCCGGGACAGGGGTGACACTGAAGCTTTCTTT. Protein product: CASSRDRGDTEAFF.

The V call is TRBV19, the J call TRBJ2-5; 7 positions match TRBD1. CDR3 length: 12 residues. Trimming cost V 6 bases and J 3 bases; bases outside gene matches: 1. CDR1 is LNHDA, CDR2 SQIVND, per germline (reference sequence). Here the CDR3 reads CASSDREETQYF. In nucleotides, the CDR3 is TGTGCCAGTAGCGACAGGGAAGAGACCCAGTACTTC.

The chain combines TRBV29-1 with TRBJ1-2; D gene ambiguous. V shed 3 bases and J shed 8 bases, with 13 bases lying between them. Germline CDR1 is SQVTM and CDR2 is ANQGSEA. The CDR3 is 12 residues long. Here the CDR3 reads CSVERINRGYTF. In DNA, the CDR3 is TGCAGCGTTGAGCGGATCAATAGGGGCTACACCTTC.

In its sample, this clone was seen a few times. The genes are TRBV7-9 and TRBJ1-3, with no clear D. Trimming left V 3 bases short and J 3 bases short, with 9 bases between. Germline CDR1 SEHNR, CDR2 FQNEAQ (reference sequence). CDR3 size: 14 residues. The CDR3 loop reads CASSFRGFGNTIYF. The CDR3 nucleotides read TGTGCCAGCAGCTTCCGGGGATTTGGAAACACCATATATTTT.

The genes are TRBV6-4 and TRBJ2-3; 10 positions match TRBD1. V lost 5 bases, J lost 5 bases, and 13 bases stayed unmatched. The germline gives CDR1 MRHNA, CDR2 SNTAGT. CDR3 length: 17 residues. CDR3 coding DNA: TGTGCCAGCAGTCCCTCAGCTGGGACAGGGGCTGGAGATACGCAGTATTTT. Protein sequence: CASSPSAGTGAGDTQYF.

This clone was detected only once. The chain has TRBV3-1 (or the pseudogene TRBV3-2) and TRBJ1-6, with 7 bases that match TRBD1. Germline loops: CDR1 LGHDT, CDR2 YNNKEL (reference sequence). V lost 1 base, J lost 6 bases, and 6 bases stayed unmatched. The CDR3 spans 16 residues. The CDR3 coding sequence is TGTGCCAGCAGCCAAGGGGTAGGGGGCCTTAATTCACCCCTCCACTTT. It yields the protein CASSQGVGGLNSPLHF.

J is TRBJ2-5 and V is TRBV7-7; no clear D. V lost 5 bases and J 2 bases, leaving 12 bases between the germline ends. The CDR3 loop spans 14 amino acids. Germline CDR1 reads SSHAT; CDR2 reads FNYEAQ (reference sequence). This CDR3 is CASSATLYQETQYF. The CDR3 DNA follows: TGTGCCAGCAGCGCAACCCTCTATCAAGAGACCCAGTACTTC.

The chain joins TRBV11-2 to TRBJ1-4; D is undetermined. The CDR3 is made up of 14 amino acids. V was shortened by 5 bases and J by 4 bases, with 11 bases between the two germline ends. Per germline, CDR1 SGHAT and CDR2 FQNNGV. CDR3 sequence (DNA): TGTGCCAGCAGCGAAAGACGGGTTAATGAAAAACTGTTTTTT. It translates to CASSERRVNEKLFF.

The chain recombines TRBV2 with TRBJ1-2; 7 nucleotides align to TRBD1. Germline values: CDR1 SNHLY, CDR2 FYNNEI. The CDR3 loop spans 16 amino acids. V shed 7 bases, J shed 8 bases, and the junction held 19 bases outside the gene matches. This chain's CDR3 is CASTPTGYPVFVGYTF. DNA for the CDR3: TGTGCCAGCACCCCGACAGGGTACCCGGTTTTCGTCGGCTACACCTTC.

The V gene is TRBV27, the J gene TRBJ1-1; D possibly corresponds to TRBD1 (5 bases). Germline CDR1 reads MNHEY; CDR2 reads SMNVEV (reference sequence). This CDR3 is 16 amino acids long. Trimming pared 3 bases from V and 0 bases from J, leaving 14 bases between. CDR3 DNA: TGTGCCAGCAGTTTTTGGGGGGTTAACATGAACACTGAAGCTTTCTTT. Residues: CASSFWGVNMNTEAFF.

V gene TRBV7-9 combines with J gene TRBJ2-3; 9 positions match TRBD1. Germline trimming cut 1 base from V and 4 bases from J; bases unmatched to any gene: 6. Per the germline V gene, CDR1 is SEHNR and CDR2 is FQNEAQ (reference sequence). CDR3 length equals 16 residues. CDR3 in DNA: TGTGCCAGCAGCTTAGGCGGGACAGGGTATTCAGATACGCAGTATTTT. Translation: CASSLGGTGYSDTQYF.

The J gene is TRBJ2-3, the V gene TRBV24-1, with 12 bases lining up with TRBD2. The CDR3 totals 17 residues. V lost 5 bases and J lost 4; bases outside the gene matches: 9. The germline V gene encodes CDR1 KGHDR and CDR2 SFDVKD. The CDR3 DNA follows: TGTGCCACCAGTGGTCCTAGCGGGGGGGCGTCCCCAGATACGCAGTATTTT. It specifies CATSGPSGGASPDTQYF.

The chain uses TRBV7-9 and TRBJ2-7, with D possibly being TRBD2 (5 bases). With 5 bases removed from V and 5 bases from J, the gap between germline ends came to 10 bases. CDR1 and CDR2 from the germline V gene are SEHNR and FQNEAQ (reference sequence). The CDR3 is 12 residues long. The CDR3 DNA sequence: TGTGCCAGCAGCCCGGGAATCAACGAGCAGTACTTC. This sequence encodes CASSPGINEQYF.

The chain carries TRBV27 and TRBJ1-2; 8 positions agree with TRBD1. Germline CDR1 and CDR2: MNHEY and SMNVEV (reference sequence). This CDR3 is 14 amino acids long. V was pared by 6 bases and J by 4 bases, with 7 bases of the junction left unmatched. CDR3 nucleotide sequence: TGTGCCAGCAGCTATAACAGGGGGGGCTATGGCTACACCTTC. This codes for CASSYNRGGYGYTF.